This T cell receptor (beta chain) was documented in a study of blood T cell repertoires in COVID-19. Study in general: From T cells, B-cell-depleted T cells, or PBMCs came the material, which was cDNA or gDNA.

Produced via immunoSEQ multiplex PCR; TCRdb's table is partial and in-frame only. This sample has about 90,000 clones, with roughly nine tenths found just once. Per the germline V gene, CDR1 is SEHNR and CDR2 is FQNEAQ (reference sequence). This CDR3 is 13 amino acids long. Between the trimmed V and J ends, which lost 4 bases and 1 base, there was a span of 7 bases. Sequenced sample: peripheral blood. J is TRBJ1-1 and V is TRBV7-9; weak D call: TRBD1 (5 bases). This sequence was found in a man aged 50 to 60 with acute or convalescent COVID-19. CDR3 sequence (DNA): TGTGCCAGCAGCTACACAGGGAACACTGAAGCTTTCTTT. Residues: CASSYTGNTEAFF.